The 22 T cell receptor beta chains below all came from one sample that was sequenced in a study of CD8 T cells in Susac syndrome. When the RNA was reverse transcribed, random hexamers were used with an input of about 0.45 to 1 ug. Using its own MiXCR run on the immunoSEQ multiplex PCR reads, TCRdb lists one record per CDR3 protein. The sample has about 140,000 distinct CDR3 sequences; 95% are singletons. Source material: CD8+ T cells from PBMCs. These receptors were obtained from a human donor with Susac syndrome.

V is TRBV9 and J is TRBJ2-7; D possibly corresponds to TRBD2 (5 bases). Trimming stripped 4 bases from V and 2 bases from J, with 13 bases between. From germline, CDR1 is SGDLS and CDR2 YYNGEE. There are 14 residues in the CDR3. The CDR3 loop reads CASSSGDYTYEQYF. CDR3 in DNA: TGTGCCAGCAGCTCCGGAGACTATACCTACGAGCAGTACTTC. The full variable domain, in which reference TRBV9 and TRBJ2-7 provide the parts outside the CDR3, is DSGVTQTPKHLITATGQRVTLRCSPRSGDLSVYWYQQSLDQGLQFLIQYYNGEERAKGNILERFSAQQFPDLHSELNLSSLELGDSALYFCASSSGDYTYEQYFGPGTRLTVT.

V and J are TRBV27 and TRBJ1-1; a weak D match, TRBD1 (5 bases). CDR1 and CDR2 (germline): MNHEY, SMNVEV (reference sequence). This CDR3 is built from 14 residues. V lost 7 bases and J lost 3, with 15 bases in between. DNA of the CDR3: TGTGCCAGCACCCCAGGGACCCTGGACACTGAAGCTTTCTTT. Its protein product is CASTPGTLDTEAFF.

The J gene is TRBJ2-7, the V gene TRBV3-1; D is undetermined. V lost 0 bases, J lost 6 bases, and 21 bases lay in between. Germline loops: CDR1 LGHDT, CDR2 YNNKEL (reference sequence). The CDR3 spans 17 residues. CDR3 coding DNA: TGTGCCAGCAGCCAAGACCTCGGGTTGGTTCCTACTGGCGAGCAGTACTTC. Its translation: CASSQDLGLVPTGEQYF.

The V and J genes are TRBV28 and TRBJ2-1; D is uncertain. This CDR3 spans 17 amino acids. CDR1 is MDHEN, CDR2 SYDVKM, per germline. Trimming took off 2 bases at V and 0 bases at J, with 14 bases between the two ends. The DNA for the CDR3 is TGTGCCAGCAGTTTACCGCGGACGGCGAGCTCCTACAATGAGCAGTTCTTC. As protein: CASSLPRTASSYNEQFF.

The J gene is TRBJ2-1, the V gene TRBV29-1; 9 bases map to TRBD2. V shed 2 bases and J 3 bases; nucleotides not matched to a gene: 5. The CDR3 is 15 residues long. Per the germline V gene, CDR1 is SQVTM and CDR2 is ANQGSEA. The CDR3 nucleotides read TGCAGCGTTGAAAATCTAGCGGGAAACTACAATGAGCAGTTCTTC. Encoded protein: CSVENLAGNYNEQFF.

The gene calls are TRBV7-6 and TRBJ1-1; the D is unclear. Germline assignment: CDR1 SGHVS and CDR2 FNYEAQ. Trimming stripped 6 bases from V and 8 bases from J, with 10 bases between. The CDR3 consists of 11 residues. The CDR3 sequence: CASRSDGEAFF. As DNA, the CDR3 is TGTGCCAGCAGATCCGACGGAGAAGCTTTCTTT.

This clonotype was detected once. The chain recombines TRBV27 with TRBJ1-1, with TRBD1 as a possible D gene (5 bases). From germline, CDR1 is MNHEY and CDR2 SMNVEV (reference sequence). V lost 4 bases and J 4 bases, leaving 10 bases between the germline ends. CDR3 size: 13 residues. The CDR3 is CASSSAGSTEAFF. CDR3 DNA: TGTGCCAGCAGTTCGGCAGGGAGCACTGAAGCTTTCTTT.

The chain is built from TRBV12-5 and TRBJ2-7; 11 bases are a match to TRBD2. V shed 9 bases and J 3 bases; nucleotides not matched to a gene: 10. Germline assignment: CDR1 LGHNT and CDR2 FRNRAP. The CDR3 covers 15 residues. The CDR3 DNA reads TGTGCTAGCCACATTGGGACTAGCGGTTTCTACGAGCAGTACTTC. It codes for CASHIGTSGFYEQYF.

For the CDR3, the DNA is TGTGCCTGGAGTGCCGGGTTCAAAGCCAAAAACATTCAGTACTTC. This codes for CAWSAGFKAKNIQYF. The V and J genes are TRBV30 and TRBJ2-4; the D is unclear. The CDR3 is made up of 15 amino acids. Between the trimmed V and J ends, which lost 1 base and 0 bases, there was a span of 10 bases. CDR1 is GTSNPN and CDR2 is SVGIG in the germline V gene (reference sequence). Drawing the rest from reference TRBV30 and TRBJ2-4, the complete variable domain is SQTIHQWPATLVQPVGSPLSLECTVEGTSNPNLYWYRQAAGRGLQLLFYSVGIGQISSEVPQNLSASRPQDRQFILSSKKLLLSDSGFYLCAWSAGFKAKNIQYFGAGTRLSVL.

The CDR3 nucleotides are TGCGCCAGCAGCTTAAGTCTAGCGTCTCAAGAGACCCAGTACTTC. The encoded protein is CASSLSLASQETQYF. J is TRBJ2-5 and V is TRBV5-1, with a weak D call TRBD2 (6 bases). V was shortened by 2 bases and J by 2 bases, with 13 bases between the two germline ends. Germline CDR1 is SGHRS and CDR2 is YFSETQ. This CDR3 spans 15 amino acids.

The chain's CDR3 is CASLRRRQPSGRDYNEQFF. The CDR3 region has the DNA TGTGCCAGCCTGAGACGAAGGCAGCCGAGCGGGAGGGATTACAATGAGCAGTTCTTC. The J gene is TRBJ2-1, the V gene TRBV6-8; 10 positions match TRBD2. The V gene end was trimmed by 8 bases and the J gene end by 4 bases; junction bases not matched to a gene: 20. Germline V gene sequence: CDR1 MNHGY, CDR2 SAAAGT. The CDR3 contains 19 residues.

The chain uses TRBV9 and TRBJ1-2; no firm D call. Trimming removed 3 bases at V and 7 bases at J, with 7 bases between. The V gene's germline CDR1 is SGDLS and CDR2 YYNGEE. The CDR3 covers 11 residues. In DNA form, the CDR3 reads TGTGCCAGCAGCGCCGAGGGTGGCTACACCTTC. This encodes CASSAEGGYTF.

The V call is TRBV7-6, the J call TRBJ2-5, with TRBD1 identical over 7 bases. This CDR3 is built from 17 residues. The germline gives CDR1 SGHVS, CDR2 FNYEAQ. V dropped 2 bases and J dropped 2; count of bases not matched to a gene: 11. CDR3 sequence reads: CASSLSYGGQFQETQYF. In nucleotides, the CDR3 is TGTGCCAGCAGCTTATCGTATGGGGGACAGTTTCAAGAGACCCAGTACTTC. Full variable domain (missing parts from reference TRBV7-6 and TRBJ2-5): GAGVSQSPRYKVTKRGQDVALRCDPISGHVSLYWYRQALGQGPEFLTYFNYEAQQDKSGLPNDRFSAERPEGSISTLTIQRTEQRDSAMYRCASSLSYGGQFQETQYFGPGTRLLVL.

In its sample, this clonotype was seen once. This rearrangement joins TRBV6-1 to TRBJ2-1, with D possibly matching TRBD2 (5 bases). Trimming left V 6 bases short and J 0 bases short, with 18 bases between. The CDR3 has 17 amino acids. The germline V gene has CDR1 MNHNS and CDR2 SASEGT. This CDR3 is CASSPTAVALSYNEQFF. CDR3 nucleotide sequence: TGTGCCAGCAGCCCGACGGCCGTAGCGCTCTCCTACAATGAGCAGTTCTTC.

Only one count was recorded for this clonotype. The CDR3 bases are TGTGCCAGCAGTTCCTCCGAGGTAGATCCGAACCACACCGGGGAGCTGTTTTTT. Its protein is CASSSSEVDPNHTGELFF. This chain connects TRBV28 to TRBJ2-2; D is undetermined. Germline values: CDR1 MDHEN, CDR2 SYDVKM. The CDR3 is 18 amino acids. Trimming took 4 bases from V and 3 from J, leaving 21 bases between them. Using reference TRBV28 and TRBJ2-2 for the parts outside the CDR3, the full variable domain is DVKVTQSSRYLVKRTGEKVFLECVQDMDHENMFWYRQDPGLGLRLIYFSYDVKMKEKGDIPEGYSVSREKKERFSLILESASTNQTSMYLCASSSSEVDPNHTGELFFGEGSRLTVL.

About this clonotype: The junction departs from the called germline gene at one end, perhaps through a read error. The chain joins TRBV7-7 to TRBJ1-1; no clear D. The CDR3 runs 13 residues. In germline, CDR1 is SSHAT, CDR2 FNYEAQ (reference sequence). The CDR3: CASSASVGGEAFF. CDR3 DNA: TGTGCTAGCAGCGCCTCGGTTGGCGGCGAAGCTTTCTTT.

V is TRBV29-1 and J is TRBJ2-3; no clear D. The V gene's germline CDR1 is SQVTM and CDR2 ANQGSEA. The ends were cut back, 5 bases at V and 4 bases at J, with 13 bases in the middle. The CDR3 extends over 13 amino acids. The CDR3 coding sequence is TGCAGCGTTTTGTTAGGTCGGTCAGATACGCAGTATTTT. Its protein product is CSVLLGRSDTQYF.

This clonotype was seen only a few times. V is TRBV27 and J is TRBJ1-5, with D unclear. Germline V gene lookup returns CDR1 MNHEY and CDR2 SMNVEV (reference sequence). Trimming left V 5 bases short and J 2 bases short, with 10 bases between. This CDR3 contains 14 residues. This CDR3 reads CASSPPGGNQPQHF. CDR3 coding DNA: TGTGCCAGCAGTCCCCCCGGGGGCAATCAGCCCCAGCATTTT.

The chain employs TRBV12-3 or TRBV12-4 and TRBJ2-5, with D perhaps matching TRBD2 (6 bases). This CDR3 comprises 15 residues. V lost 2 bases and J lost 3, with 13 bases in between. The CDR3 region is CASSLWGETEETQYF. The CDR3 bases are TGTGCCAGCAGTTTATGGGGGGAGACAGAAGAGACCCAGTACTTC.

The rearrangement joins TRBV9 to TRBJ2-1; TRBD2 is a possible D gene (6 bases). CDR1 is SGDLS, CDR2 YYNGEE, per germline. This CDR3 region has 18 residues. Trimming removed 2 bases at V and 5 bases at J, with 23 bases between. The CDR3 DNA follows: TGTGCCAGCAGCGTCCCCCGAGGGTCTAGCGAAGGGGACAATGAGCAGTTCTTC. It codes for CASSVPRGSSEGDNEQFF. The whole variable domain, remainder taken from reference TRBV9 and TRBJ2-1, is DSGVTQTPKHLITATGQRVTLRCSPRSGDLSVYWYQQSLDQGLQFLIQYYNGEERAKGNILERFSAQQFPDLHSELNLSSLELGDSALYFCASSVPRGSSEGDNEQFFGPGTRLTVL.

This clonotype was recorded once. V gene TRBV3-1 combines with J gene TRBJ2-5; D uncertain. Between the trimmed V and J ends, which lost 0 bases and 4 bases, there was a span of 9 bases. There are 14 residues in the CDR3. Germline V gene data show CDR1 as LGHDT and CDR2 as YNNKEL (reference sequence). DNA for the CDR3: TGTGCCAGCAGCCAAGATGGAATAGGAGAGACCCAGTACTTC. This encodes CASSQDGIGETQYF.

This chain links TRBV12-3 or TRBV12-4 with TRBJ1-2; D gene unclear. CDR3 length: 14 amino acids. The V and J ends lost 3 bases and 6 bases respectively, with 14 bases between them. In nucleotides, the CDR3 is TGTGCCAGCAGTTTCGGGAGACCTCTCGATGGCTACACCTTC. Translation: CASSFGRPLDGYTF.